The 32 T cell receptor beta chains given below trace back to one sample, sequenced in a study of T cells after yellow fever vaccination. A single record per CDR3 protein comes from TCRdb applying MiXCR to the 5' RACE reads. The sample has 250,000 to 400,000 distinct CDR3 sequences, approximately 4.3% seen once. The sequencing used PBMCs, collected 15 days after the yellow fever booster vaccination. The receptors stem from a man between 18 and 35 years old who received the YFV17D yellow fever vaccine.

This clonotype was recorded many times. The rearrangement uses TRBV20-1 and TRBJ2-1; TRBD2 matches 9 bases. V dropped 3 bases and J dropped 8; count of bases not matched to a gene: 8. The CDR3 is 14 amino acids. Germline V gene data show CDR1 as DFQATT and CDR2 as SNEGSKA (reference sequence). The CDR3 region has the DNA TGCAGTGCTAGTAGGGGACTAGCTTTCGATGAGCAGTTCTTC. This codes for CSASRGLAFDEQFF.

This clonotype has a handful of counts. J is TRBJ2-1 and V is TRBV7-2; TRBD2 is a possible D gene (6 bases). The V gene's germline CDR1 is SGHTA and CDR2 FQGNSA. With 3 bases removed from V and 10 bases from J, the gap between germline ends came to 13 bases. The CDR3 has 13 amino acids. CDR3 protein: CASSFGGRGEQFF. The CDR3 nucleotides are TGTGCCAGCAGCTTTGGAGGGCGTGGAGAGCAGTTCTTC. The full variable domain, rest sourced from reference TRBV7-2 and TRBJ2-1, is GAGVSQSPSNKVTEKGKDVELRCDPISGHTALYWYRQSLGQGLEFLIYFQGNSAPDKSGLPSDRFSAERTGGSVSTLTIQRTQQEDSAVYLCASSFGGRGEQFFGPGTRLTVL.

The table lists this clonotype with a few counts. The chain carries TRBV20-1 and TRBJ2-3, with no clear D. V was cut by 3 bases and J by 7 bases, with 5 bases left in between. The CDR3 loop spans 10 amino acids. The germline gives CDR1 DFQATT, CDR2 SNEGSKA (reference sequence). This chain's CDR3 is CSARTNTQYF. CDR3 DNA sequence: TGCAGTGCTAGGACGAATACGCAGTATTTT.

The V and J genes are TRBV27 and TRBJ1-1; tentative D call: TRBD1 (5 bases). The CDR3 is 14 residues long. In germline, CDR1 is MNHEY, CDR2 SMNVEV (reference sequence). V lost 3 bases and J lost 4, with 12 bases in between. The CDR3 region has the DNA TGTGCCAGCAGTTTTGGTCTGGGGGGCACTGAAGCTTTCTTT. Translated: CASSFGLGGTEAFF.

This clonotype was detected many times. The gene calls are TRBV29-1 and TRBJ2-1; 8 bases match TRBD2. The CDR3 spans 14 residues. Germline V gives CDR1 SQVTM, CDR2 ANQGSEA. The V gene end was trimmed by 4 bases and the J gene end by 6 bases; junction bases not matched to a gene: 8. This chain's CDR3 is CSVGQRGPFNEQFF. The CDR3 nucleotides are TGCAGCGTTGGCCAGCGGGGGCCATTCAATGAGCAGTTCTTC.

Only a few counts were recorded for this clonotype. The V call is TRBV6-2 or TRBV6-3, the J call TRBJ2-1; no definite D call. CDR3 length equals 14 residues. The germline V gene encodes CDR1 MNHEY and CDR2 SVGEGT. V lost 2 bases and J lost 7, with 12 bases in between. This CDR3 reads CASSYPEQGNEQFF. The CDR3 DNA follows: TGTGCCAGCAGTTACCCCGAACAAGGGAATGAGCAGTTCTTC.

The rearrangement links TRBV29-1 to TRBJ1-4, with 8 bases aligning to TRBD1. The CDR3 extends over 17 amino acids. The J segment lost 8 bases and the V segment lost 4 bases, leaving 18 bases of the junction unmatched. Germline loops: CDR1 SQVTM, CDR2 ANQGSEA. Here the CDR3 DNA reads TGCAGCGTTGTTTCCTTAATGGCAGGGGGCAAAGAAGAAAAACTGTTTTTT. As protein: CSVVSLMAGGKEEKLFF.

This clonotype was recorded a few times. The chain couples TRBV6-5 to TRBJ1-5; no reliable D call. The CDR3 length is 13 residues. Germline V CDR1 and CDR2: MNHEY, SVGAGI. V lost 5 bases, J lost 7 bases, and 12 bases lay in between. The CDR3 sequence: CASSKGQAQPQHF. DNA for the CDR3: TGTGCCAGCAGTAAAGGCCAGGCGCAGCCCCAGCATTTT.

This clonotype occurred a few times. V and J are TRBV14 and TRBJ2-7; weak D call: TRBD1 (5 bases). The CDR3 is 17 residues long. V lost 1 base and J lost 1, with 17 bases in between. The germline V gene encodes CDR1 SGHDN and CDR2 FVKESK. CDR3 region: CASSQGPGAVPSYEQYF. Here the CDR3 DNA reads TGTGCCAGCAGCCAAGGCCCTGGGGCCGTACCTTCCTACGAGCAGTACTTC.

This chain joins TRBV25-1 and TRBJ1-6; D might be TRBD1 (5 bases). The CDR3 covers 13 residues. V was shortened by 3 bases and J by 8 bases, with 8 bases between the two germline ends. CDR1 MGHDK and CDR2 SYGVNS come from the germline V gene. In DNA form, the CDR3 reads TGTGCCAGCAGTGAGGGGACCTATTCACCCCTCCACTTT. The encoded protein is CASSEGTYSPLHF.

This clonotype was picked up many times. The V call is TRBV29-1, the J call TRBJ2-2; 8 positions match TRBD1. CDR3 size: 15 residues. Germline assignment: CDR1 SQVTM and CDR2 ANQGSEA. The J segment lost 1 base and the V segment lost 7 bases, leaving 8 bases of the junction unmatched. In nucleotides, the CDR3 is TGCAGCGCGTACAGACAGGGGTGGAACACCGGGGAGCTGTTTTTT. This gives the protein CSAYRQGWNTGELFF.

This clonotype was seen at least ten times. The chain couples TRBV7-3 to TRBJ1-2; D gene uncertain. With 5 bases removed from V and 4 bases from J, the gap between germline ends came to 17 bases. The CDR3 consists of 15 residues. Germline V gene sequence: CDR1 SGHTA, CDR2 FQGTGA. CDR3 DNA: TGTGCCAGCAGCCCGATGGACGGCCTAGGCTATGGCTACACCTTC. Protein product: CASSPMDGLGYGYTF.

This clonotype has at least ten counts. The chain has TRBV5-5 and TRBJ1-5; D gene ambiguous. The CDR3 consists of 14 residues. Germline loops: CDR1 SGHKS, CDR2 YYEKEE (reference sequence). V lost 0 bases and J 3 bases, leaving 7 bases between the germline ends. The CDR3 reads CASSLGGLNQPQHF. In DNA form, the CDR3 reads TGTGCCAGCAGCTTGGGAGGACTCAATCAGCCCCAGCATTTT.

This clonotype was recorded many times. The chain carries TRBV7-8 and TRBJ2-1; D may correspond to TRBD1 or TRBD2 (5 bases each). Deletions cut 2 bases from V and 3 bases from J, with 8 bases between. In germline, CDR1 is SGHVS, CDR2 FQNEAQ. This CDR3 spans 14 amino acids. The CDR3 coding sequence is TGTGCCAGCAGCTTACGAGGGGTCTACAATGAGCAGTTCTTC. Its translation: CASSLRGVYNEQFF.

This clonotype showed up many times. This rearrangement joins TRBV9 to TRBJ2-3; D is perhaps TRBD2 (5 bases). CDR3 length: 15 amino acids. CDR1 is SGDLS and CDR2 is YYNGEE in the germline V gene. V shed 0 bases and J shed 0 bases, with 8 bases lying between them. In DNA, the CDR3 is TGTGCCAGCAGCGTAGAAGGACTGAGCACAGATACGCAGTATTTT. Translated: CASSVEGLSTDTQYF.

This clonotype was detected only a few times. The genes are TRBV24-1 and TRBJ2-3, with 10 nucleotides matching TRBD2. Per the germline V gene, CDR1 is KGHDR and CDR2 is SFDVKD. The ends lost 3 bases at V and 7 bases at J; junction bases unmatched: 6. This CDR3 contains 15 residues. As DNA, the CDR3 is TGTGCCACCAGTGATCCGAGCGGGGGGGCACATACGCAGTATTTT. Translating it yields CATSDPSGGAHTQYF.

The CDR3 DNA reads TGTGCCAGCAGATTTTTTACCTATTCGAACTATGGCTACACCTTC. This translates into CASRFFTYSNYGYTF. The chain joins TRBV28 to TRBJ1-2; D remains ambiguous. Germline V gene lookup returns CDR1 MDHEN and CDR2 SYDVKM. V shed 6 bases and J shed 2 bases, with 16 bases lying between them. The CDR3 contains 15 residues.

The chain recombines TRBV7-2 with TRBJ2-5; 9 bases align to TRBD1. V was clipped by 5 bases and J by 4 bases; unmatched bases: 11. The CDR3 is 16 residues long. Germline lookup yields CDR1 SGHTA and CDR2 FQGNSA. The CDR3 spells CASSPPYRGPRETQYF. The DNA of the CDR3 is TGTGCCAGCAGCCCTCCTTACAGGGGGCCTCGAGAGACCCAGTACTTC.

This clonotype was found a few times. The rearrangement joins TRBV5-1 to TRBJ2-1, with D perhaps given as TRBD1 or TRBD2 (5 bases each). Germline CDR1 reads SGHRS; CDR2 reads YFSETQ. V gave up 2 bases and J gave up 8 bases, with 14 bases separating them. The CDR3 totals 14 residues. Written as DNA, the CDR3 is TGCGCCAGCAGCTTTCGACAACGGGGCGATGAGCAGTTCTTC. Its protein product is CASSFRQRGDEQFF.

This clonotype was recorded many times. CDR3: CASSWGTGIDYTF. The CDR3 nucleotides read TGTGCCAGCAGTTGGGGGACGGGGATCGACTACACCTTC. The V call is TRBV12-3 or TRBV12-4, the J call TRBJ1-2; tentative D call: TRBD1 (5 bases). Between the trimmed V and J ends, which lost 4 bases and 10 bases, there was a span of 16 bases. This CDR3 spans 13 amino acids.

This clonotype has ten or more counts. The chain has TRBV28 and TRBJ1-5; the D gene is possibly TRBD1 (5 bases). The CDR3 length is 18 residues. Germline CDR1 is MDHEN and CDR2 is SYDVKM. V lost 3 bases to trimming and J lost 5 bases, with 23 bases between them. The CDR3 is CASSFLDAFRQLHQPQHF. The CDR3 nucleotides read TGTGCCAGCAGTTTTCTCGACGCCTTTAGACAGCTCCATCAGCCCCAGCATTTT.

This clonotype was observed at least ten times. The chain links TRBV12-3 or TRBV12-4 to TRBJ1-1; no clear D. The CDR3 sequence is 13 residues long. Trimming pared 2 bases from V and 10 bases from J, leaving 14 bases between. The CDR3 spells CASSLFAKPVAFF. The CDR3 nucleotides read TGTGCCAGCAGTTTATTCGCTAAACCGGTAGCTTTCTTT.

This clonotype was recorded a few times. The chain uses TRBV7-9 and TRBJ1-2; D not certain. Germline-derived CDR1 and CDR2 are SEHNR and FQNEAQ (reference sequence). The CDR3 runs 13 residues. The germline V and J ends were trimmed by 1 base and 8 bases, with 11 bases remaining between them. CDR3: CASSLGAKGGYTF. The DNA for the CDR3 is TGTGCCAGCAGCTTAGGGGCCAAGGGAGGCTACACCTTC.

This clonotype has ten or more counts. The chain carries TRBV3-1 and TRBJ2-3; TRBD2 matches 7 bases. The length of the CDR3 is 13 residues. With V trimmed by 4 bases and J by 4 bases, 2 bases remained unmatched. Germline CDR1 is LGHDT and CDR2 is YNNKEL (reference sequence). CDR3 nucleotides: TGTGCCAGCAGCCGAAGCGGGGCAGATACGCAGTATTTT. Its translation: CASSRSGADTQYF.

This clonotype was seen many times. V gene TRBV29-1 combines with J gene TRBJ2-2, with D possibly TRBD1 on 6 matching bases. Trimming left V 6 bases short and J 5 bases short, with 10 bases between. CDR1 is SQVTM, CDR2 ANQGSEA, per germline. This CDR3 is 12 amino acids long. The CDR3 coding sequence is TGCAGCGTCCTGAGGGGGACCGGGGAGCTGTTTTTT. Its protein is CSVLRGTGELFF.

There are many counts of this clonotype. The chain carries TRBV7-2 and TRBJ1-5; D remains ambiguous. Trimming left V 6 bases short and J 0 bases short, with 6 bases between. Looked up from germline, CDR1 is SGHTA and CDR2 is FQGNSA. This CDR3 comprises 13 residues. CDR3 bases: TGTGCCAGCAGTGGTACTAGCAATCAGCCCCAGCATTTT. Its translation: CASSGTSNQPQHF.

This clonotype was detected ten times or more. The DNA of the CDR3 is TGTGCCAGCAGCTTACGATGGGGGTTAGCGAATGAGCAGTTCTTC. It encodes CASSLRWGLANEQFF. The V gene is TRBV12-3 or TRBV12-4, the J gene TRBJ2-1; perhaps D is TRBD1 or TRBD2 (5 bases each). The CDR3 has 15 residues. The V and J ends lost 6 bases and 7 bases respectively, with 19 bases between them.

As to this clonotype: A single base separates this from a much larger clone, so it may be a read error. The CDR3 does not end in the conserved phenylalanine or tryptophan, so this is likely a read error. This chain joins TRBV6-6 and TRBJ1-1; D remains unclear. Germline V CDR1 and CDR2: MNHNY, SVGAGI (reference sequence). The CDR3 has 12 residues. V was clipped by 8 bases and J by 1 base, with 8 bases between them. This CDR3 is CASVLTNTEAFI. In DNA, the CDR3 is TGTGCCAGCGTTCTTACGAACACTGAAGCTTTCATT.

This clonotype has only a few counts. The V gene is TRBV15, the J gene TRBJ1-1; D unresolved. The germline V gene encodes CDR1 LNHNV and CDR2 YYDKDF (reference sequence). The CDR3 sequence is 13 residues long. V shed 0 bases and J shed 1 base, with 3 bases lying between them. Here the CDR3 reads CATSREQNTEAFF. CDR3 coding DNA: TGTGCCACCAGCAGAGAACAGAACACTGAAGCTTTCTTT.

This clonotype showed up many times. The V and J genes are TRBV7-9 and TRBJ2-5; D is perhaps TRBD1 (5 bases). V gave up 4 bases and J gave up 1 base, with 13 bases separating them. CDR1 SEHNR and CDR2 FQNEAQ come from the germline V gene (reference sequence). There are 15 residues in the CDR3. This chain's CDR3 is CASSSGKLRQETQYF. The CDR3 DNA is TGTGCCAGCAGCTCAGGGAAGTTACGCCAAGAGACCCAGTACTTC.

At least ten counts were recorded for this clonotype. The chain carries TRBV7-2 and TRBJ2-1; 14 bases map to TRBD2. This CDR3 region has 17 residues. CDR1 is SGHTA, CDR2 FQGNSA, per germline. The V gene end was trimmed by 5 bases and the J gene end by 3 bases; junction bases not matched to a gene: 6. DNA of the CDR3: TGTGCCAGCAGCCCAATCGGGACTAGCGGGGGCTACAATGAGCAGTTCTTC. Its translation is CASSPIGTSGGYNEQFF. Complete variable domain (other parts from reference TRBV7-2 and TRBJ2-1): GAGVSQSPSNKVTEKGKDVELRCDPISGHTALYWYRQSLGQGLEFLIYFQGNSAPDKSGLPSDRFSAERTGGSVSTLTIQRTQQEDSAVYLCASSPIGTSGGYNEQFFGPGTRLTVL.

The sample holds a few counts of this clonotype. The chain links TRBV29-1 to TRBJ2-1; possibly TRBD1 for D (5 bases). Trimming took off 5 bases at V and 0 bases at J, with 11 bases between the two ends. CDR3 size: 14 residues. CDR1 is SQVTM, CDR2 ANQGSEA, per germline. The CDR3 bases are TGCAGCGTTCCCAGGGTGAGCTCCTACAATGAGCAGTTCTTC. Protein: CSVPRVSSYNEQFF.